The clone carrying this TCR beta chain has a single count. The table came from immunoSEQ multiplex PCR; TCRdb's copy has only in-frame clones and leaves some out. Seen here are 100,000 or so clones, approximately 92% observed once, and the top ten hold 1% to 1.5%. This entry belongs to a study of T cell changes during pregnancy in multiple sclerosis. The source material was peripheral blood, sampled in the second trimester of pregnancy. This sequence was found in a female donor with multiple sclerosis, enrolled in a pregnancy study.

CDR3 in amino acids: CASSLLWDRTETQYF. In DNA form, the CDR3 reads TGTGCCAGCAGCTTGCTCTGGGACAGGACTGAGACCCAGTACTTC. The chain combines TRBV11-2 with TRBJ2-5, with 8 bases aligning to TRBD1. The CDR3 has 15 residues. J was trimmed by 5 bases and V by 3 bases; bases with no gene match: 8. Germline CDR1 reads SGHAT; CDR2 reads FQNNGV.